This is a list of T cell receptor beta chains from one sample in a study of T cells in Graves' hyperthyroidism and ophthalmopathy. Using its own MiXCR run on the multiplex PCR reads, TCRdb lists one record per CDR3 protein. The sample yields about 610,000 distinct CDR3 sequences, 40% to 55% seen once. Sequencing used peripheral blood or thyroid tissue (not recorded which). The receptors here all came from a woman aged 18 to 35 with Graves' hyperthyroidism. The CDR3 runs from the conserved cysteine through the conserved F or W.

>TRBJ2-5|TRBV15
CATSRDQNNLKTQYF
>TRBJ2-5|TRBV7-8
CASSSRRGQGTQYF
>TRBJ1-5|TRBV2
CASGRGLQPQHF
>TRBJ2-7|TRBV7-3
CASSLTYGDTSYEQYF
>TRBJ1-2|TRBV5-4
CASSFRDRPATF
>TRBJ1-1|TRBV30
CAWNQGFGTEAFF
>TRBJ2-7|TRBV10-3
CAISEEGATYNEQYF
>TRBJ1-1|TRBV20-1
CSARSLSGLNTEAFF
>TRBJ2-1|TRBV20-1
CSARTNEQFF
>TRBJ2-7|TRBV3-1
CASSHPGLGGDEQYF